Presented here are 17 T cell receptor beta chains from one specimen sequenced in a study of sequential checkpoint blockade in melanoma. The sample's treatment: randomized to nivolumab then ipilimumab (arm A) or the reverse (arm B). Clones were sequenced by immunoSEQ multiplex PCR, and TCRdb holds only the in-frame ones, with some missing. The table shows 12,000 or so clones, with 25% to 35% occurring only once. Sequencing used tumor tissue (inferred from file names), obtained from a patient given nivolumab and ipilimumab in sequence. These receptors came from a human donor with melanoma.

The CDR3 DNA reads as TGTGCCAGCAGCCCGTTTACCTTCTCCGGGGCGCCCTACGAGCAGTACTTC. Residues: CASSPFTFSGAPYEQYF. This chain connects TRBV11-3 to TRBJ2-7; the D gene could be TRBD1 or TRBD2 (5 bases each). The CDR3 has 17 residues. In germline, CDR1 is SGHNT, CDR2 YENEEA. V shed 5 bases and J shed 2 bases, with 22 bases lying between them.

This chain joins TRBV5-1 and TRBJ2-7; TRBD1 aligns across 8 bases. The V and J ends lost 5 bases and 2 bases, in that order; junction bases with no gene match: 6. There are 14 residues in the CDR3. Looked up from germline, CDR1 is SGHRS and CDR2 is YFSETQ. The CDR3 DNA is TGCGCCAGCAGGCCGGGACAGGCGACCTACGAGCAGTACTTC. Translated, it gives CASRPGQATYEQYF.

The rearrangement joins TRBV11-3 to TRBJ2-1, with D possibly TRBD2 on 6 matching bases. The CDR3 covers 17 residues. V gave up 5 bases and J gave up 0 bases, with 17 bases separating them. Germline-derived CDR1 and CDR2 are SGHNT and YENEEA. CDR3 loop: CASSGKSGPSSYNEQFF. In DNA, the CDR3 is TGTGCCAGCAGCGGGAAGAGCGGGCCAAGCTCCTACAATGAGCAGTTCTTC.

This clone has just a few counts. V usage is TRBV4-1 and J usage is TRBJ2-5, with 8 nucleotides matching TRBD1. The CDR3 has 16 residues. Trimming cost V 4 bases and J 5 bases; bases outside gene matches: 12. The germline CDR1 and CDR2 sequences are MGHRA and YSYEKL. The CDR3 DNA sequence: TGCGCCAGCAGCCTCGTGCCCGGGACAGGTGGGGAGACCCAGTACTTC. Translated, it gives CASSLVPGTGGETQYF.

This clone was counted at least ten times. The rearrangement joins TRBV6-8 to TRBJ2-7; the match to TRBD2 covers 7 bases. The ends lost 5 bases at V and 0 bases at J; junction bases unmatched: 4. The CDR3 is made up of 14 amino acids. CDR1 is MNHGY and CDR2 is SAAAGT in the germline V gene. CDR3 protein: CASSVLADSYEQYF. Written as DNA, the CDR3 is TGTGCCAGCAGTGTCCTAGCGGACTCCTACGAGCAGTACTTC.

There are a few counts of this clone. The V call is TRBV28, the J call TRBJ2-1; possibly TRBD1 for D (5 bases). V lost 3 bases to trimming and J lost 3 bases, with 12 bases between them. This CDR3 comprises 15 residues. The germline V gene has CDR1 MDHEN and CDR2 SYDVKM. The CDR3 protein is CASSFAQELYNEQFF. In DNA, the CDR3 is TGTGCCAGCAGTTTTGCACAGGAACTCTACAATGAGCAGTTCTTC.

This clone showed up just once. V usage is TRBV5-1 and J usage is TRBJ1-1, with D tentatively TRBD1 (6 bases). V was clipped by 4 bases and J by 3 bases, with 16 bases between them. From germline, CDR1 is SGHRS and CDR2 YFSETQ. The CDR3 contains 15 residues. CDR3 amino acids: CASSPDTGIHTEAFF. The CDR3 DNA sequence: TGCGCCAGCAGCCCCGATACAGGGATCCACACTGAAGCTTTCTTT.

This sequence joins TRBV6-8 and TRBJ2-7, with D hard to call. Germline CDR1 MNHGY, CDR2 SAAAGT. This CDR3 is built from 12 residues. V dropped 0 bases and J dropped 4 bases, with 4 bases sitting between them. This chain's CDR3 is CASSYSTYEQYF. The CDR3 region has the DNA TGTGCCAGCAGTTACTCGACATACGAGCAGTACTTC.

V usage is TRBV29-1 and J usage is TRBJ2-5; maybe TRBD2 (5 bases). Germline assignment: CDR1 SQVTM and CDR2 ANQGSEA. V lost 7 bases and J 4 bases, leaving 13 bases between the germline ends. The CDR3 spans 12 residues. CDR3 DNA: TGCAGCGGACTAACTAGAGGAGAGACCCAGTACTTC. It yields the protein CSGLTRGETQYF.

This clone was seen only a few times. The rearrangement links TRBV10-2 to TRBJ2-7; D is uncertain. This CDR3 comprises 13 residues. Looked up from germline, CDR1 is WSHSY and CDR2 is SAAADI. Trimming stripped 2 bases from V and 1 base from J, with 6 bases between. The CDR3 region has the DNA TGCGCCAGCAGTGAGGGCGGTTCCTACGAGCAGTACTTC. Protein product: CASSEGGSYEQYF.

The J gene is TRBJ1-3, the V gene TRBV12-5; D uncertain. CDR1 and CDR2 (germline): LGHNT, FRNRAP. The CDR3 is made up of 14 amino acids. The CDR3 DNA follows: TGTGCCAGCACCTTCGACGGGAACGGAAACACCATATATTTT. This translates into CASTFDGNGNTIYF.

The CDR3: CASSLANGLAVRPYEQYF. The CDR3 region has the DNA TGCGCCAGCAGCCTTGCAAACGGACTAGCCGTAAGACCCTACGAGCAGTACTTC. The chain employs TRBV5-1 and TRBJ2-7; TRBD2 agrees at 8 bases. CDR1 and CDR2 from the germline V gene are SGHRS and YFSETQ. There are 18 residues in the CDR3. The V gene end was trimmed by 4 bases and the J gene end by 2 bases; junction bases not matched to a gene: 17. The entire variable domain, with the rest obtained from reference TRBV5-1 and TRBJ2-7, is as follows: KAGVTQTPRYLIKTRGQQVTLSCSPISGHRSVSWYQQTPGQGLQFLFEYFSETQRNKGNFPGRFSGRQFSNSRSEMNVSTLELGDSALYLCASSLANGLAVRPYEQYFGPGTRLTVT.

This chain connects TRBV19 to TRBJ1-1; D is perhaps TRBD1 (5 bases). The V gene lost 10 bases and the J gene lost 3 bases, with 9 bases spanning the gap. The CDR3 totals 11 residues. CDR1 is LNHDA and CDR2 is SQIVND in the germline V gene (reference sequence). In nucleotides, the CDR3 is TGTGCCACAGAAGGGGACACTGAAGCTTTCTTT. Protein: CATEGDTEAFF.

The rearrangement joins TRBV10-2 to TRBJ2-1, with D uncertain. CDR3 length: 15 amino acids. The germline gives CDR1 WSHSY, CDR2 SAAADI. V was trimmed by 2 bases and J by 6 bases, leaving 14 bases between them. CDR3 protein: CASSERKIYGNEQFF. For the CDR3, the DNA is TGCGCCAGCAGTGAGAGGAAGATATACGGCAATGAGCAGTTCTTC.

This clone was seen a handful of times. V and J are TRBV29-1 and TRBJ2-1; 9 positions match TRBD1. J lost 2 bases, V lost 4 bases, and 6 bases had no gene match. CDR1 is SQVTM and CDR2 is ANQGSEA in the germline V gene. The CDR3 sequence is 15 residues long. The chain's CDR3 is CSVAGQGSPYNEQFF. In nucleotides, the CDR3 is TGCAGCGTTGCGGGACAGGGATCACCCTACAATGAGCAGTTCTTC.

The V call is TRBV5-8, the J call TRBJ2-1; tentative D call: TRBD2 (6 bases). The CDR3 contains 13 residues. The V gene lost 4 bases and the J gene lost 8 bases, with 13 bases spanning the gap. From germline, CDR1 is SGHTS and CDR2 YDEGEE. CDR3 amino acids: CASSLTSGHEQFF. The DNA for the CDR3 is TGTGCCAGCAGCCTGACTAGTGGCCATGAGCAGTTCTTC.

In this sample, this clone is medium-sized (0.01 to 0.1%). The V gene is TRBV11-3, the J gene TRBJ2-6; TRBD2 might be the D (6 bases). Germline V gene lookup returns CDR1 SGHNT and CDR2 YENEEA. CDR3 length: 14 amino acids. Between the trimmed V and J ends, which lost 5 bases and 1 base, there was a span of 6 bases. The CDR3 DNA reads as TGTGCCAGCAGCCGGGGGTCTGGGGCCAACGTCCTGACTTTC. Residues: CASSRGSGANVLTF.